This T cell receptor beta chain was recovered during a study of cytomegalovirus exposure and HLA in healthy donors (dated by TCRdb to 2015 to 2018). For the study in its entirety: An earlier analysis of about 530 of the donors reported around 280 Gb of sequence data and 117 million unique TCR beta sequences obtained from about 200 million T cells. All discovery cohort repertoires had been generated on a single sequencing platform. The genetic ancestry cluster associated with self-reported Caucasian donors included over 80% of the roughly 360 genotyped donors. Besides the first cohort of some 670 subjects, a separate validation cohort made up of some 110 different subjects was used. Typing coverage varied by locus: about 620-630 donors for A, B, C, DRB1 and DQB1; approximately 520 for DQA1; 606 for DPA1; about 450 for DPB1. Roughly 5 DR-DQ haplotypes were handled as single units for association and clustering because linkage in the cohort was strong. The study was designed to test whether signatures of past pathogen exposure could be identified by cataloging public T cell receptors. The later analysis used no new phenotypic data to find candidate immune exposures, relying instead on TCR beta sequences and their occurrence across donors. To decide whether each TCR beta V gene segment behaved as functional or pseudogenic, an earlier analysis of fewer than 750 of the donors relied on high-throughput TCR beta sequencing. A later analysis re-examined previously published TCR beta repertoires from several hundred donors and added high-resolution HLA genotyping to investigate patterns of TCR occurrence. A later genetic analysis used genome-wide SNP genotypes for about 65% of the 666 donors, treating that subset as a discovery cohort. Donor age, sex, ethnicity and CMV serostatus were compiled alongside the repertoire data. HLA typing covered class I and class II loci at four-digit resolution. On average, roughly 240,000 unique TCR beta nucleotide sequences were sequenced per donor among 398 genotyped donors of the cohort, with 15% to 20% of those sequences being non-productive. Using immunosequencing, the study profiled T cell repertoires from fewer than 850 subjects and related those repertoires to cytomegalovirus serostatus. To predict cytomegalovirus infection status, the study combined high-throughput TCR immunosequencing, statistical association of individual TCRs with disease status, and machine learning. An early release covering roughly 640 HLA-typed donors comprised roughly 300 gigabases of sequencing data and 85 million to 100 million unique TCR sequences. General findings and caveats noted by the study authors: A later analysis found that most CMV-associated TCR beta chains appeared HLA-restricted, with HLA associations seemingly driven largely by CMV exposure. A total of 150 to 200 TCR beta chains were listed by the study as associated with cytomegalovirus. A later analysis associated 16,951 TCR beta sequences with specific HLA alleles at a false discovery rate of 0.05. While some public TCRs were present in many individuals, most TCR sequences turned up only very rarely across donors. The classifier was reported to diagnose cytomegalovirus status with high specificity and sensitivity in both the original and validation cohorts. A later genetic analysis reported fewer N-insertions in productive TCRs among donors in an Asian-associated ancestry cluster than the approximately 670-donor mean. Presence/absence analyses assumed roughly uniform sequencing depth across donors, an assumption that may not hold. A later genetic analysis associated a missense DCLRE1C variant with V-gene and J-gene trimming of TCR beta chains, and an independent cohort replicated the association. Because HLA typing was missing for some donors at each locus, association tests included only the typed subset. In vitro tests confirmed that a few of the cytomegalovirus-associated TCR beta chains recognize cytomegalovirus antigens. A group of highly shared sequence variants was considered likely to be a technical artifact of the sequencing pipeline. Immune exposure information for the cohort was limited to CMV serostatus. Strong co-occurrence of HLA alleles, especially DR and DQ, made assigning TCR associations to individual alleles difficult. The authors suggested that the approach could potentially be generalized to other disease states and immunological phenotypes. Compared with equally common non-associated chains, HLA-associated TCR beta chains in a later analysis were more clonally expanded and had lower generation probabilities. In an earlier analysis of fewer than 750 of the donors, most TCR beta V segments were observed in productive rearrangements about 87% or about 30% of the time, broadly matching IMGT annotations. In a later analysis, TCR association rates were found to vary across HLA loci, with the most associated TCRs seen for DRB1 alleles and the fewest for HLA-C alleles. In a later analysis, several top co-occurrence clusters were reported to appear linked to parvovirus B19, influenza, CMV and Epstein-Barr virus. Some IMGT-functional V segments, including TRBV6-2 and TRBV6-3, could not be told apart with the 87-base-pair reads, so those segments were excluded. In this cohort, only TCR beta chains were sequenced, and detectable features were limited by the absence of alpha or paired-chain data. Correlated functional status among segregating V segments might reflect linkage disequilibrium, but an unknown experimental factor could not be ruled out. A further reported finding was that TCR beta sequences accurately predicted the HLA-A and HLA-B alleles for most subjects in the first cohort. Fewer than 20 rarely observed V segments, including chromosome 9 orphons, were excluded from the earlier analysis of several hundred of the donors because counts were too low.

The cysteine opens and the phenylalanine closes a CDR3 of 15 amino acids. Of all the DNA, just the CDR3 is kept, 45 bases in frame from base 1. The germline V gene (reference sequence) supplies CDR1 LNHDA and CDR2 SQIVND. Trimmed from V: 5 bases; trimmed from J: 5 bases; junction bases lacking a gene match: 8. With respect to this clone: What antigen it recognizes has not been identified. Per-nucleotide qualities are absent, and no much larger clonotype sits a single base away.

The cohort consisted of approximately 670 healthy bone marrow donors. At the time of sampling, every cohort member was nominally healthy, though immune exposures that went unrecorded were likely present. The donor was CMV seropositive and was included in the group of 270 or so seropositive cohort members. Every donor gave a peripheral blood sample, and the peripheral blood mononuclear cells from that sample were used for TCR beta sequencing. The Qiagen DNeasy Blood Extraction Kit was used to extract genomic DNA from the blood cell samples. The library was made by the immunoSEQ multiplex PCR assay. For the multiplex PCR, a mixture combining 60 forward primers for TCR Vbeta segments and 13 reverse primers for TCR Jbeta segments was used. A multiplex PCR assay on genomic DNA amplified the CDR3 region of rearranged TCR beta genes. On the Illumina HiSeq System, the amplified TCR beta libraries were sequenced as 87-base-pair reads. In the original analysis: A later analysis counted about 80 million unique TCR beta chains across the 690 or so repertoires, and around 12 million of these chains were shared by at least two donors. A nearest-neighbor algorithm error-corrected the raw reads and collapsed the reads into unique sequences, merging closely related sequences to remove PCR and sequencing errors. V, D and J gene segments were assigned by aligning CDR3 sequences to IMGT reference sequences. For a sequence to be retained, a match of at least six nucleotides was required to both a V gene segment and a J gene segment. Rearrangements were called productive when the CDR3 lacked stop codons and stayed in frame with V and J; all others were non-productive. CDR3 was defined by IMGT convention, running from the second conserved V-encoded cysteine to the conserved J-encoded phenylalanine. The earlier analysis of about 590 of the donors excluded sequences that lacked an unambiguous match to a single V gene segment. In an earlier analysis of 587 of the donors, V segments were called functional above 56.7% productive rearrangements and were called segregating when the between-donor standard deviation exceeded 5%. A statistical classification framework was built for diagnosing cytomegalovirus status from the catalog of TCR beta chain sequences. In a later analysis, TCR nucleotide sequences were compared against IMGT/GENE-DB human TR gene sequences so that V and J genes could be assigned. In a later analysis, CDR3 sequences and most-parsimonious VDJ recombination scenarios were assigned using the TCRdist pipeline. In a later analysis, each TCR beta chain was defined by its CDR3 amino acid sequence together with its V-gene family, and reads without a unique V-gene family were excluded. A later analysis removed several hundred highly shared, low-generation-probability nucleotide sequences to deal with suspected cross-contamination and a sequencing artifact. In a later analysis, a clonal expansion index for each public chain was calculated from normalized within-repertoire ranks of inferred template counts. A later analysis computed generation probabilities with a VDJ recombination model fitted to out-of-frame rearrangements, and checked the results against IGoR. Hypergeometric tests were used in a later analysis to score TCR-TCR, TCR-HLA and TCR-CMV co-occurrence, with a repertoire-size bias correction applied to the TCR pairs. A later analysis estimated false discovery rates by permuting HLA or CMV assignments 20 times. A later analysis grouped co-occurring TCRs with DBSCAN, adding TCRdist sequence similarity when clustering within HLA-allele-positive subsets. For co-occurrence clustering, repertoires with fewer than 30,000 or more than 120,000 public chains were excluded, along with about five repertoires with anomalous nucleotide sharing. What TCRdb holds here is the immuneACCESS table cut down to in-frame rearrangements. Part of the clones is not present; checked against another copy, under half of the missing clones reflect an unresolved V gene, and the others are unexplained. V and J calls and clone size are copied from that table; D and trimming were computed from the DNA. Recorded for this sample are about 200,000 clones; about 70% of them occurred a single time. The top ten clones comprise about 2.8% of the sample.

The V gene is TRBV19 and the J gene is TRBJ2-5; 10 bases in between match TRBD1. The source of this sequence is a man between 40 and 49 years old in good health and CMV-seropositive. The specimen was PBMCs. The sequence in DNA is TGTGCCAGTAGTTTGGGACAGGGGTTCGGCGAGACCCAGTACTTC. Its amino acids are CASSLGQGFGETQYF.